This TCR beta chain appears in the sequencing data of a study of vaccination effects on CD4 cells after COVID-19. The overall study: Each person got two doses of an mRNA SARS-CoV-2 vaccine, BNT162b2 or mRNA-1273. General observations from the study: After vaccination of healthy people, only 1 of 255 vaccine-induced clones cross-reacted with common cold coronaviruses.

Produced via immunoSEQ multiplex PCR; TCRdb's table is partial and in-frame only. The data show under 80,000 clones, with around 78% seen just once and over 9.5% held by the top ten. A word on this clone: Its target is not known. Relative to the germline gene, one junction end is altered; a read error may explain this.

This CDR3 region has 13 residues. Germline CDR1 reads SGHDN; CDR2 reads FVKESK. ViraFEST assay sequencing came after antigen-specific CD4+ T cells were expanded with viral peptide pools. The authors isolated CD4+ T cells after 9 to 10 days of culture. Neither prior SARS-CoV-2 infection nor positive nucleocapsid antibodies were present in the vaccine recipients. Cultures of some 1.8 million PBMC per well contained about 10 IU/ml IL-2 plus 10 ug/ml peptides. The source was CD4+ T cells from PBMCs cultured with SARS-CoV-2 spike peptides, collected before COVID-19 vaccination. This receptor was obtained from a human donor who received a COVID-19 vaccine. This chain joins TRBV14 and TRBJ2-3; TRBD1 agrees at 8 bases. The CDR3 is CASSQETQGARDF. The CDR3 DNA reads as TGTGCCAGCAGCCAAGAAACTCAGGGGGCGCGGGATTTT.